The 5 T cell receptor beta chains below come from one sample, sequenced in a study of blood T cell repertoires in COVID-19. TCRdb's table, derived via immunoSEQ multiplex PCR, lists solely in-frame clones and lacks some. The table lists approximately 45,000 clones, approximately 85% of them singletons. Sequenced: peripheral blood. The receptor set was obtained from a human donor in a cohort sampled during active COVID-19.

The chain is built from TRBV5-1 and TRBJ2-5, with TRBD1 matching 8 bases. The V segment lost 4 bases and the J segment 2 bases; nucleotides outside the gene matches: 4. Germline V gives CDR1 SGHRS, CDR2 YFSETQ. The CDR3 is 14 residues long. DNA of the CDR3: TGCGCCAGCAGCCCCGGACAGGGACAAGAGACCCAGTACTTC. Translated, it gives CASSPGQGQETQYF.

This chain joins TRBV27 and TRBJ1-2; 9 bases fit TRBD1. The CDR3 totals 12 residues. Germline CDR1 and CDR2: MNHEY and SMNVEV (reference sequence). V lost 5 bases to trimming and J lost 8 bases; unmatched junction nucleotides: 3. As DNA, the CDR3 is TGTGCCAGCAGTACAGGGGGCCGGGGCTACACCTTC. Translating gives CASSTGGRGYTF.

This chain connects TRBV7-9 to TRBJ2-5, with 9 bases that match TRBD2. CDR3 length equals 14 residues. Germline loops: CDR1 SEHNR, CDR2 FQNEAQ (reference sequence). V gave up 7 bases and J gave up 4 bases; unmatched junction bases: 7. CDR3 residues: CASTGGGAGETQYF. The CDR3 region has the DNA TGTGCCAGCACCGGCGGGGGGGCGGGAGAGACCCAGTACTTC.

V is TRBV7-2 and J is TRBJ2-1; no definite D call. The germline V and J ends were trimmed by 1 base and 3 bases, with 10 bases remaining between them. The germline gives CDR1 SGHTA, CDR2 FQGNSA. The CDR3 contains 15 residues. The DNA for the CDR3 is TGTGCCAGCAGCTTAGGACTGAGCCGCTACAATGAGCAGTTCTTC. This codes for CASSLGLSRYNEQFF.

The chain couples TRBV7-5 to TRBJ2-2; TRBD2, as called in the table, went unchecked against the DNA. TRBV7-5 is termed a pseudogene. The CDR3 length is 17 residues. The CDR3 nucleotides are TGTGCCAGAAGCGCACGGGAACTAGCGGGATTACACCGGGGAGCTGTTTTT. This codes for CARSARELAGLHRGAVF.